The subject of this entry is one T cell receptor beta chain. Its antigen target is currently unknown. The sample holds no much larger clone one base away, and base qualities are not on file. The CDR3 has 13 amino acids, counting the end cysteine and phenylalanine. The entry retains the CDR3 DNA only, 39 bases that are in frame from base 1. CDR1 and CDR2, per the germline V gene, are SGHAT and FQNNGV. The junction shows trimming of 5 bases on V and 6 bases on J, plus 13 bases between the germline ends. The data stem from a study of blood T cell repertoires in COVID-19 (dated by TCRdb to about 2020). At the level of the whole study: Collaborator samples came from the United States, Italy and Spain and covered acute and convalescent phases of COVID-19. The prospective study material was composed of cDNA or gDNA derived from T cells, B-cell-depleted T cells, or PBMCs. Deeply sampled blood TCRbeta repertoires from subjects exposed to, actively infected with, or recovered from COVID-19 were included in the dataset. The repertoires were made available in a free public database intended to serve as a resource for research on the immune response to SARS-CoV-2. The samples were drawn from the first 160 participants of the ongoing ImmuneRACE study and from 950 to 1,500 subjects provided by 6 global collaborators. The sample metadata nearly always contained a de-identified subject ID, COVID-19 status, age in years and sex. HLA class I and class II types, where available, came from metadata supplied by the sample provider rather than from assay-based typing.

The immunoSEQ Assay, a bias-controlled multiplex PCR, was used to amplify TCRbeta CDR3 regions from genomic DNA. The original pipeline was this. Nucleated cell counts per sample were estimated from amplification of reference gene primers within the assay. To quantify the absolute abundance of each unique TCRbeta CDR3 rearrangement, sequence reads were collapsed and filtered. Productive Simpson clonality was computed per sample as the square root of Simpson's diversity index over productive rearrangements. Here the immuneACCESS table is served through TCRdb, limited to in-frame sequences with V and J called. Missing clones are a known gap in these copies; in checked studies unresolved V genes cover under half, and the rest lacks a known reason. V and J calls and clone size are those listed in that table; D and trimming were worked out from the DNA. This sample is represented by under 130,000 clones; 69% of them were singletons. The leading ten clones occupy approximately 5.9% of the sample.

The paper as a whole reports these results and caveats: Clinical and demographic metadata were provided uncurated, with the amount varying by source and participant.

Collaborating institutions collected whole blood in K2EDTA tubes following their own protocols. Collaborator samples were shipped for TCRbeta analysis as frozen whole blood, isolated PBMCs, or DNA extracted from either sample type. In this chain, TRBV11-2 is recombined with TRBJ1-1; the D gene is unclear. The receptor comes from a man older than 75 with acute or convalescent COVID-19. Sequencing was performed on peripheral blood. Read as DNA, the sequence is TGTGCCAGCAGCCTACCTACAGTCCCTGAAGCTTTCTTT. Its protein reads: CASSLPTVPEAFF. With the portions outside the CDR3 filled from the reference TRBV11-2 and TRBJ1-1 genes, the complete variable region becomes EAGVAQSPRYKIIEKRQSVAFWCNPISGHATLYWYQQILGQGPKLLIQFQNNGVVDDSQLPKDRFSAERLKGVDSTLKIQPAKLEDSAVYLCASSLPTVPEAFFGQGTRLTVV.